This is a list of T cell receptor beta chains from one sample in a study of technical replicates of blood from a handful of donors. The method was immunoSEQ multiplex PCR; TCRdb's version includes in-frame clones alone and lacks a portion of them. The sample has some 87,000 clones, almost 98% seen once. The specimen was T cells isolated from PBMCs. Receptor source: a human donor in good health. Each CDR3 is given with its conserved first and last residue.

>TRBJ2-1|14|TRBV18
CAIRRAAGVNEQFF
>TRBJ2-1|16|TRBV5-1
CASTSGTSGRNNEQFF
>TRBJ1-1|16|TRBV5-1
CASSWNRGGGDTEAFF
>TRBJ2-7|13|TRBV18
CASSPDRDYEQYF
>TRBJ1-1|15|TRBV21-1
CASRCKLAIRTEAFF
>TRBJ1-5|17|TRBV4-1
CASSQADWGQGNQPQHF
>TRBJ2-2|15|TRBV2
CAIAGEGANTGELFF
>TRBJ2-7|15|TRBV11-2
CASSREWDISQEQYF
>TRBJ1-2|15|TRBV25-1
CASSDVGEISDGYTF
>TRBJ2-5|15|TRBV18
CASSPPTGSEETQYF
>TRBJ1-4|14|TRBV5-1
CASSFGQEAEKLFF
>TRBJ1-5|18|TRBV7-9
CASSHSTGQAYSNQPQHF
>TRBJ2-1|15|TRBV7-2
CASSSLAGGNNEQFF
>TRBJ2-3|15|TRBV28
CASSFRTGAADTQYF
>TRBJ1-5|14|TRBV30
CAWSLTGGNQPQHF
>TRBJ1-1|14|TRBV27
CASSRASGNTEAFF
>TRBJ2-7|15|TRBV27
CASRRDRGFTYEQYF
>TRBJ2-7|19|TRBV4-1
CASSQGILRAGVGPYEQYF
>TRBJ1-1|14|TRBV19
CASSIVRRGTEAFF
>TRBJ2-7|16|TRBV11-2
CASSLALVTSRDEQYF